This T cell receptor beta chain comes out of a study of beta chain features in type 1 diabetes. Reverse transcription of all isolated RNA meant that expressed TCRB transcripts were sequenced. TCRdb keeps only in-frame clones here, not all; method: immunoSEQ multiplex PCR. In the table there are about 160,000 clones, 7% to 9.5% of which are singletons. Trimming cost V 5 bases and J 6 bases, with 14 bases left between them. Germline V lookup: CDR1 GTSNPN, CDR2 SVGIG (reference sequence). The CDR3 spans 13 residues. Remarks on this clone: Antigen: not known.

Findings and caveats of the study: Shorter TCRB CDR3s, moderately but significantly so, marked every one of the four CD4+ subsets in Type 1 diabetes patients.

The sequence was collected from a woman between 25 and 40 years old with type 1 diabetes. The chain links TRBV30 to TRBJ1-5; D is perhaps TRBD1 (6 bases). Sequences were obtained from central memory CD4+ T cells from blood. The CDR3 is CAWGGGGRQPQHF. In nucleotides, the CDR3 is TGTGCCTGGGGTGGGGGGGGCCGTCAGCCCCAGCATTTT.